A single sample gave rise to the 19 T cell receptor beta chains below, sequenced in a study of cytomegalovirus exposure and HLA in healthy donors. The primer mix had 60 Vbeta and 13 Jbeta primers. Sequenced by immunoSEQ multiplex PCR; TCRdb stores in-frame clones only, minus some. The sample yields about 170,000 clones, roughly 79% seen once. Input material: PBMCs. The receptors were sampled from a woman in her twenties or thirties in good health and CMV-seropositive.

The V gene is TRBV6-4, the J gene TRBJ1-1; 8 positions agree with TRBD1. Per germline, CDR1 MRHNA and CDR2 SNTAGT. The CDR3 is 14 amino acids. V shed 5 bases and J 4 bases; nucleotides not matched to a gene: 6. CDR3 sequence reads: CASSSTGGSTEAFF. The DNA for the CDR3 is TGTGCCAGCAGTTCCACAGGGGGAAGCACTGAAGCTTTCTTT.

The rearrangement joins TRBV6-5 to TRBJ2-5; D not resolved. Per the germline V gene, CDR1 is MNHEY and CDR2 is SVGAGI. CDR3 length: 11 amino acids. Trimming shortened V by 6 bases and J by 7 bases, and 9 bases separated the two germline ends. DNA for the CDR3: TGTGCCAGCAGGGAGATGGGGACCCAGTACTTC. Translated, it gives CASREMGTQYF.

CDR3 coding DNA: TGTGCCAGTAGTAGGCGCCGGGACAGGGCCACTGAAGCTTTCTTT. Its protein is CASSRRRDRATEAFF. J is TRBJ1-1 and V is TRBV19; 9 positions match TRBD1. CDR1 is LNHDA and CDR2 is SQIVND in the germline V gene (reference sequence). This CDR3 has 15 residues. Trimming cost V 4 bases and J 4 bases; bases outside gene matches: 7.

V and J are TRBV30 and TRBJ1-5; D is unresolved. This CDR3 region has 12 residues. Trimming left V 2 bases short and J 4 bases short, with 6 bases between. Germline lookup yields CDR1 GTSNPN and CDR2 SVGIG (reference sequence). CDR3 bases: TGTGCCTGGAGTTACTGGAATCAGCCCCAGCATTTT. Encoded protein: CAWSYWNQPQHF.

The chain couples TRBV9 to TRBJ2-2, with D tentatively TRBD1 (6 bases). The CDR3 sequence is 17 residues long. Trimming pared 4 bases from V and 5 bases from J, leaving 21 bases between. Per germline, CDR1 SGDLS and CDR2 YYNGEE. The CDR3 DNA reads TGTGCCAGCAGCCCTACTAACAGGGTTTTACGGACCGGGGAGCTGTTTTTT. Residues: CASSPTNRVLRTGELFF.

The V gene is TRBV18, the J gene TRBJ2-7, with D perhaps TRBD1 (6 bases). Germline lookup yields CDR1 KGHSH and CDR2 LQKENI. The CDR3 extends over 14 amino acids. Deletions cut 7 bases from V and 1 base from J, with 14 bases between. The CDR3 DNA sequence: TGTGCCAGCTTGGACAGCACCCTATCCTACGAGCAGTACTTC. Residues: CASLDSTLSYEQYF.

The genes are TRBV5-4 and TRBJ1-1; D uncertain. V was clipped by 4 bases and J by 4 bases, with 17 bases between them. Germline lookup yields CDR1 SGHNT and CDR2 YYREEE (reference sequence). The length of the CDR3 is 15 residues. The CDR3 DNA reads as TGTGCCAGCAGCCCCTCCACAGTTCTCAGCACTGAAGCTTTCTTT. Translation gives CASSPSTVLSTEAFF.

The CDR3 loop is CASSSGLAGGAGDTGELFF. CDR3 nucleotide sequence: TGTGCCAGCAGCTCCGGACTAGCGGGAGGGGCGGGGGACACCGGGGAGCTGTTTTTT. V and J are TRBV7-9 and TRBJ2-2; 15 bases agree with TRBD2. The junction had 9 bases not matched to a gene; V was cut back by 4 bases and J by 3 bases. CDR1 and CDR2 from the germline V gene are SEHNR and FQNEAQ (reference sequence). The CDR3 is made up of 19 amino acids.

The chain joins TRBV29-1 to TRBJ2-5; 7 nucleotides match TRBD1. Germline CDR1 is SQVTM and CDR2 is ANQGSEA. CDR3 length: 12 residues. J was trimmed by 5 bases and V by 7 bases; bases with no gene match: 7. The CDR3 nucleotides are TGCAGCGCTACGGGGACAGCGGAGACCCAGTACTTC. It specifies CSATGTAETQYF.

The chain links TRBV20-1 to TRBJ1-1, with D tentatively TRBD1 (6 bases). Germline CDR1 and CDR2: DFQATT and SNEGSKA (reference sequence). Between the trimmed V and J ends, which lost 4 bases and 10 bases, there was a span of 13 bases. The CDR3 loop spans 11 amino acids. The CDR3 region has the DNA TGCAGTGCTAATCTCGGGACACCAGCTTTCTTT. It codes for CSANLGTPAFF.

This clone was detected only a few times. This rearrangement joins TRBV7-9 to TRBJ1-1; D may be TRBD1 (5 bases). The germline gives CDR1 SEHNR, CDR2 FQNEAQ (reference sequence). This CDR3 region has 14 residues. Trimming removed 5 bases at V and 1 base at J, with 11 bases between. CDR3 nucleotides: TGTGCCAGCAGCCCACACACAGGGAACACTGAAGCTTTCTTT. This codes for CASSPHTGNTEAFF.

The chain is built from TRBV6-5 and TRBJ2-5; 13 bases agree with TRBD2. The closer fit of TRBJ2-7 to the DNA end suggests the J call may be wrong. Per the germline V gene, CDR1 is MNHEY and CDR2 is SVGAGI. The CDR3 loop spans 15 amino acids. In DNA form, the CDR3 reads TGTGCCAGCAAACCGACTAGCGGGAGGTTACACGAGCAGTACTTC. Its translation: CASKPTSGRLHEQYF.

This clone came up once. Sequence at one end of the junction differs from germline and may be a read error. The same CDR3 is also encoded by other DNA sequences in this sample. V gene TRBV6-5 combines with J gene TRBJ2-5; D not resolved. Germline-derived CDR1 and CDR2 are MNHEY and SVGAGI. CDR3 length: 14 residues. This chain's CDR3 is CASRRPGFQETQYF. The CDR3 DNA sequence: TGTGCCAGCAGACGACCGGGTTTCCAAGAGACCCAATACTTC.

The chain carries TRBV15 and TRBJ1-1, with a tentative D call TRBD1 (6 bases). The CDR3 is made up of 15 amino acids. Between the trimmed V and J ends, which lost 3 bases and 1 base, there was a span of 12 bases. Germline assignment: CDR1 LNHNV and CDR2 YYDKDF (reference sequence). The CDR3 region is CATSSVGQPNTEAFF. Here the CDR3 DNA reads TGTGCCACCAGCAGCGTCGGACAGCCGAACACTGAAGCTTTCTTT.

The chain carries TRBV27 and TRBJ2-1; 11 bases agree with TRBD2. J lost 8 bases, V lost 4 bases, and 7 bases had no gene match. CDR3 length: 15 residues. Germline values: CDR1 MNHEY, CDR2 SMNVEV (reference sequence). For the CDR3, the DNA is TGTGCCAGCAGTTCCCTAGCGGGAGGCGGCGATGAGCAGTTCTTC. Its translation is CASSSLAGGGDEQFF.

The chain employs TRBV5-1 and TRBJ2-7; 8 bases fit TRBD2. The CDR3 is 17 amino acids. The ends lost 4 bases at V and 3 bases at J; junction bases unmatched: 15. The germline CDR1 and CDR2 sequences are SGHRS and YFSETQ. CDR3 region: CASSRTLAGGTGYEQYF. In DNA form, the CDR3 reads TGCGCCAGCAGCCGGACTCTAGCGGGCGGGACCGGCTACGAGCAGTACTTC.

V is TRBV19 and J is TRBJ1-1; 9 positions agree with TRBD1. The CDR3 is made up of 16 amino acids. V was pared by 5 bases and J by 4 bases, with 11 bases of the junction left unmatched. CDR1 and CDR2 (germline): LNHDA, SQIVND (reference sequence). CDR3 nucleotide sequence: TGTGCCAGTAGTGATTTTCGGACAGGGGCGCGCACTGAAGCTTTCTTT. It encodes CASSDFRTGARTEAFF.

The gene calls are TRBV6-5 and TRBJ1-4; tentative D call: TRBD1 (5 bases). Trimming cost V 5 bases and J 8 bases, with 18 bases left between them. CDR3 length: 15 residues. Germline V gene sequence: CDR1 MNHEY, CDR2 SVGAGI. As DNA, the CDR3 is TGTGCCAGCAGTGCGTCGTGGGGGGTTGCAGAAAAACTGTTTTTT. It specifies CASSASWGVAEKLFF.

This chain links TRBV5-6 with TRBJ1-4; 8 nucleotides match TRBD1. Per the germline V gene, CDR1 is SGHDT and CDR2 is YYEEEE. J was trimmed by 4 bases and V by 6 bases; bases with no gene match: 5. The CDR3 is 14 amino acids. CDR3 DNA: TGTGCCAGCACGACAGGGGCCTTTAATGAAAAACTGTTTTTT. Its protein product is CASTTGAFNEKLFF.